Shown below are 27 T cell receptor beta chains from a single sample sequenced in a study of T cell clones after liver transplantation. The data were produced by immunoSEQ multiplex PCR, yet TCRdb's version contains in-frame clones alone and is incomplete. The table records under 130,000 clones, around 80% of them present only once. The specimen was CD4+ T cells from blood, collected roughly 50 months after liver transplant. These receptor sequences come from a human patient who received a liver transplant. Some T cells may have come from the graft donor.

The rearrangement links TRBV29-1 to TRBJ1-2, with 9 bases fitting TRBD1. CDR3 length equals 14 residues. Germline V gene lookup returns CDR1 SQVTM and CDR2 ANQGSEA. Trimming removed 7 bases from V and 1 base from J; junction bases left unmatched: 7. The CDR3 region is CSAPRGQGNYGYTF. In nucleotides, the CDR3 is TGCAGCGCCCCAAGGGGACAGGGTAACTATGGCTACACCTTC.

This chain uses TRBV7-6 with TRBJ1-4, with no clear D. The CDR3 runs 13 residues. V gave up 1 base and J gave up 3 bases, with 3 bases separating them. Germline CDR1 reads SGHVS; CDR2 reads FNYEAQ. The CDR3 DNA follows: TGTGCCAGCAGCTTAGGTCCTAATGAAAAACTGTTTTTT. Translated: CASSLGPNEKLFF.

CDR3: CATGGTDQPQHF. Here the CDR3 DNA reads TGTGCCACGGGGGGGACCGATCAGCCCCAGCATTTT. The rearrangement links TRBV28 to TRBJ1-5, with D possibly being TRBD1 (5 bases). Germline loops: CDR1 MDHEN, CDR2 SYDVKM. Trimming removed 10 bases at V and 5 bases at J, with 12 bases between. CDR3 length: 12 amino acids.

This clone was counted once. The chain carries TRBV30 and TRBJ2-4; 8 bases fit TRBD1. CDR1 and CDR2 (germline): GTSNPN, SVGIG (reference sequence). The CDR3 is made up of 13 amino acids. J gave up 9 bases and V 4 bases, and 8 bases lay outside the gene matches. The DNA for the CDR3 is TGTGCCTGGAAGGGCGCAGGGGGCTTCATTCAGTACTTC. It yields the protein CAWKGAGGFIQYF.

The rearrangement uses TRBV2 and TRBJ2-1; 11 bases line up with TRBD2. CDR3 length: 15 amino acids. Germline V gives CDR1 SNHLY, CDR2 FYNNEI. The ends lost 5 bases at V and 3 bases at J; junction bases unmatched: 3. CDR3 amino acids: CASSRTSGLYNEQFF. The CDR3 nucleotides are TGTGCCAGCAGTCGGACTAGCGGGCTCTACAATGAGCAGTTCTTC.

A few counts support this clone. This chain's CDR3 is CASSTVAALGNTIYF. The CDR3 nucleotides read TGTGCCAGCAGTACGGTAGCAGCTCTGGGAAACACCATATATTTT. This chain links TRBV6-6 with TRBJ1-3; no clear D. The germline V and J ends were trimmed by 5 bases and 4 bases, with 15 bases remaining between them. Germline-derived CDR1 and CDR2 are MNHNY and SVGAGI (reference sequence). The CDR3 spans 15 residues.

This clone appeared once. The chain carries TRBV4-2 and TRBJ2-7, with 14 positions matching TRBD2. The CDR3 runs 16 residues. Germline CDR1 LGHNA, CDR2 YNFKEQ. V was pared by 2 bases and J by 3 bases, with 3 bases of the junction left unmatched. The CDR3 nucleotides are TGTGCCAGCAGCCAAACCGGGACTAGCGGGGGCTACGAGCAGTACTTC. Its translation: CASSQTGTSGGYEQYF.

In this sample, this clone turned up once. This sequence joins TRBV6-5 and TRBJ2-5; 7 bases are shared with TRBD2. Per the germline V gene, CDR1 is MNHEY and CDR2 is SVGAGI. This CDR3 spans 13 amino acids. V was clipped by 5 bases and J by 3 bases; unmatched bases: 3. This CDR3 reads CASSGTMKETQYF. The CDR3 coding sequence is TGTGCCAGCAGTGGGACTATGAAAGAGACCCAGTACTTC.

The chain combines TRBV10-3 with TRBJ1-5; D is unresolved. CDR3 length: 12 amino acids. V gave up 10 bases and J gave up 4 bases, with 11 bases separating them. The V gene's germline CDR1 is ENHRY and CDR2 SYGVKD. CDR3 sequence (DNA): TGTGCCAGCGGTGAGCTTAATCAGCCCCAGCATTTT. It specifies CASGELNQPQHF.

The V gene is TRBV6-1, the J gene TRBJ2-5; D perhaps matches TRBD1 (5 bases). The CDR3 sequence is 16 residues long. Per germline, CDR1 MNHNS and CDR2 SASEGT. Trimming shortened V by 0 bases and J by 2 bases, and 13 bases separated the two germline ends. The CDR3 DNA reads as TGTGCCAGCAGTGAAGCGCTAGGGGCAGGTCAAGAGACCCAGTACTTC. It codes for CASSEALGAGQETQYF.

This rearrangement joins TRBV4-3 to TRBJ1-6; D ambiguous. V lost 4 bases, J lost 9 bases, and 10 bases lay in between. Germline-derived CDR1 and CDR2 are LGHNA and YSLEER. The CDR3 runs 13 residues. Here the CDR3 DNA reads TGCGCCAGCAGCCCTAAAGTCGGTTCACCCCTCCACTTT. It encodes CASSPKVGSPLHF.

The chain combines TRBV5-1 with TRBJ1-1; D is uncertain. Germline V gene lookup returns CDR1 SGHRS and CDR2 YFSETQ. V was cut by 0 bases and J by 1 base, with 7 bases left in between. The CDR3 totals 14 residues. This CDR3 is CASSLDRKNTEAFF. CDR3 nucleotides: TGCGCCAGCAGCTTGGACAGAAAGAACACTGAAGCTTTCTTT.

The chain links TRBV27 to TRBJ2-7; D not certain. The CDR3 spans 12 residues. V was shortened by 3 bases and J by 3 bases, with 6 bases between the two germline ends. Germline V gene data show CDR1 as MNHEY and CDR2 as SMNVEV (reference sequence). The CDR3 loop reads CASSLIGYEQYF. The CDR3 DNA reads TGTGCCAGCAGTTTGATCGGCTACGAGCAGTACTTC.

The gene calls are TRBV28 and TRBJ1-5; TRBD1 might be the D (5 bases). V lost 6 bases to trimming and J lost 2 bases, with 14 bases between them. The CDR3 covers 15 residues. Germline V gene data show CDR1 as MDHEN and CDR2 as SYDVKM. Here the CDR3 DNA reads TGTGCCAGCAGAGGTATCCCGGGGGGCAATCAGCCCCAGCATTTT. Translating it yields CASRGIPGGNQPQHF.

J is TRBJ1-6 and V is TRBV6-5; the match to TRBD1 covers 8 bases. The CDR3 extends over 14 amino acids. Germline V lookup: CDR1 MNHEY, CDR2 SVGAGI. The V and J ends lost 6 bases and 8 bases, in that order; junction bases with no gene match: 6. The CDR3 nucleotides read TGTGCCAGCAGCCCCGAGACAGGGGATTCACCCCTCCACTTT. Amino acids: CASSPETGDSPLHF.

The V and J genes are TRBV5-1 and TRBJ2-7; 11 bases agree with TRBD1. This CDR3 is 15 amino acids long. In germline, CDR1 is SGHRS, CDR2 YFSETQ. The V gene end was trimmed by 2 bases and the J gene end by 5 bases; junction bases not matched to a gene: 6. The CDR3 DNA follows: TGCGCCAGCAGCTTCGGGACAGGGGGAACCGACGAGCAGTACTTC. It yields the protein CASSFGTGGTDEQYF. Using reference TRBV5-1 and TRBJ2-7 for the parts outside the CDR3, the full variable domain is KAGVTQTPRYLIKTRGQQVTLSCSPISGHRSVSWYQQTPGQGLQFLFEYFSETQRNKGNFPGRFSGRQFSNSRSEMNVSTLELGDSALYLCASSFGTGGTDEQYFGPGTRLTVT.

V and J are TRBV7-9 and TRBJ1-2, with unresolved D. Germline V CDR1 and CDR2: SEHNR, FQNEAQ (reference sequence). V was cut by 2 bases and J by 6 bases, with 16 bases left in between. CDR3 length equals 15 residues. Here the CDR3 reads CASSLWAEGGNGYTF. In nucleotides, the CDR3 is TGTGCCAGCAGCTTATGGGCTGAGGGAGGGAATGGCTACACCTTC.

CDR3 residues: CASSRGTDRGDETQYF. Here the CDR3 DNA reads TGTGCCAGCAGCCGAGGAACCGACAGGGGAGATGAGACCCAGTACTTC. The chain is built from TRBV4-2 and TRBJ2-5, with 8 bases fitting TRBD1. CDR1 LGHNA and CDR2 YNFKEQ come from the germline V gene. Trimming cost V 4 bases and J 5 bases; bases outside gene matches: 12. The CDR3 runs 16 residues.

This sequence joins TRBV19 and TRBJ1-2; possibly TRBD1 for D (5 bases). V was shortened by 3 bases and J by 0 bases, with 11 bases between the two germline ends. The CDR3 has 15 residues. Germline loops: CDR1 LNHDA, CDR2 SQIVND (reference sequence). The CDR3 sequence is CASSMSSTANYGYTF. In DNA form, the CDR3 reads TGTGCCAGTAGTATGAGCTCGACAGCTAACTATGGCTACACCTTC.

This clone was detected a few times. V and J are TRBV6-5 and TRBJ2-3; D is unresolved. The V gene lost 6 bases and the J gene lost 4 bases, with 17 bases spanning the gap. The germline CDR1 and CDR2 sequences are MNHEY and SVGAGI. This CDR3 is built from 15 residues. The CDR3 DNA sequence: TGTGCCAGCAGATCCCCGGCCTCGATCCCAGATACGCAGTATTTT. Its protein is CASRSPASIPDTQYF.

V is TRBV25-1 and J is TRBJ1-2; D might be TRBD1 (5 bases). This CDR3 spans 16 amino acids. Trimming took off 4 bases at V and 8 bases at J, with 23 bases between the two ends. Germline V lookup: CDR1 MGHDK, CDR2 SYGVNS. The CDR3 loop reads CASSGGRGRTLTGYTF. The CDR3 DNA reads TGTGCCAGCAGTGGGGGTCGGGGACGGACTCTTACCGGCTACACCTTC.

The chain uses TRBV27 and TRBJ1-1; D call uncertain. Trimming removed 4 bases at V and 5 bases at J, with 11 bases between. CDR3 length: 13 amino acids. The germline V gene has CDR1 MNHEY and CDR2 SMNVEV (reference sequence). The CDR3 DNA sequence: TGTGCCAGCAGTTGGTCGGGGTGGACTGAAGCTTTCTTT. It codes for CASSWSGWTEAFF.

This clone was observed a few times. The genes are TRBV5-1 and TRBJ1-1; D not resolved. Germline values: CDR1 SGHRS, CDR2 YFSETQ. V was shortened by 1 base and J by 1 base, with 14 bases between the two germline ends. This CDR3 is built from 16 residues. CDR3 in amino acids: CASSLRAGQGNTEAFF. Here the CDR3 DNA reads TGCGCCAGCAGCTTGCGTGCTGGTCAAGGGAACACTGAAGCTTTCTTT.

CDR3 bases: TGTGCCAGCAGTGGCCTGGACAGGGGCGATGGCGAGCAGTACTTC. Translated: CASSGLDRGDGEQYF. The rearrangement links TRBV2 to TRBJ2-7, with 9 bases matching TRBD1. With V trimmed by 4 bases and J by 6 bases, 10 bases remained unmatched. CDR3 size: 15 residues. In germline, CDR1 is SNHLY, CDR2 FYNNEI. Combining the CDR3 with reference TRBV2 and TRBJ2-7 gives the whole variable domain EPEVTQTPSHQVTQMGQEVILRCVPISNHLYFYWYRQILGQKVEFLVSFYNNEISEKSEIFDDQFSVERPDGSNFTLKIRSTKLEDSAMYFCASSGLDRGDGEQYFGPGTRLTVT.

The chain uses TRBV19 and TRBJ1-2; TRBD1 agrees at 8 bases. CDR1 and CDR2 from the germline V gene are LNHDA and SQIVND (reference sequence). V lost 4 bases to trimming and J lost 3 bases; unmatched junction nucleotides: 7. CDR3 length equals 15 residues. The CDR3 DNA reads as TGTGCCAGTAGTACCGGGACAGGAGTCTACTATGGCTACACCTTC. Protein: CASSTGTGVYYGYTF.

The chain combines TRBV19 with TRBJ2-5, with D possibly being TRBD2 (6 bases). The CDR3 is 13 amino acids. In germline, CDR1 is LNHDA, CDR2 SQIVND (reference sequence). V was trimmed by 3 bases and J by 4 bases, leaving 9 bases between them. The DNA of the CDR3 is TGTGCCAGTAGTATCTGGGGAGGAGAGACCCAGTACTTC. Protein product: CASSIWGGETQYF.

This chain connects TRBV7-8 to TRBJ2-1; a possible D gene is TRBD1 (5 bases). The CDR3 length is 14 residues. The V gene's germline CDR1 is SGHVS and CDR2 FQNEAQ. V was clipped by 6 bases and J by 3 bases, with 12 bases between them. The chain's CDR3 is CASRWGGNYNEQFF. The CDR3 bases are TGTGCCAGCAGGTGGGGCGGCAACTACAATGAGCAGTTCTTC.